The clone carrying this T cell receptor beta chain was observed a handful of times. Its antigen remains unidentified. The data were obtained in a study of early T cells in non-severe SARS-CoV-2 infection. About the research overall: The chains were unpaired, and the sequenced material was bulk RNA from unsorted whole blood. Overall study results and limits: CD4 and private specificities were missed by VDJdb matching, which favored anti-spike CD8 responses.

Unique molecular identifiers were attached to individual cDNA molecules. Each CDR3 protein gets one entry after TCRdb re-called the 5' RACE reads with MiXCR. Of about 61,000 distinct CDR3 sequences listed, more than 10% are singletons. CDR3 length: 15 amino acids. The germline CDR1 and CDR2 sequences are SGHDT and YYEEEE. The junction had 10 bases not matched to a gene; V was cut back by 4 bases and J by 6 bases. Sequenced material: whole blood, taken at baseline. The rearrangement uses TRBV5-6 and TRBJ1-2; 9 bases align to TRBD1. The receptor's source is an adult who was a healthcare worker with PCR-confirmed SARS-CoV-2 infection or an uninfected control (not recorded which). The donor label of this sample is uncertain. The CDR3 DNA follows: TGTGCCAGCAGCCCCCGGGACAGGGTCTTAGATGGCTACACCTTC. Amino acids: CASSPRDRVLDGYTF.